Listed below are T cell receptor beta chains from one sample, sequenced in a study of monozygotic twins with inflammatory bowel disease. Using the 5' RACE reads, TCRdb records one entry per CDR3 protein without DNA. The listing records around 400,000 distinct CDR3 sequences. Sequencing input: blood. The receptors stem from a human donor with ulcerative colitis or Crohn's disease, or a healthy co-twin of an affected twin (not recorded which). Both conserved end residues are part of each CDR3.

J,V,CDR3
TRBJ1-2,TRBV3-1,CASSQGRTGGAIGGYTF
TRBJ2-1,TRBV5-1,CASRDRGLYNEQFF
TRBJ2-4,TRBV4-1,CASSQDGTVQYF
TRBJ1-1,TRBV5-1,CASSFQDRAQAFF
TRBJ1-1,TRBV12-3/TRBV12-4,CASSLVAGQAFF
TRBJ1-5,TRBV3-1,CASSQTSGPNQPQHF
TRBJ2-1,TRBV27,CASAPLAGANEQFF
TRBJ2-2,TRBV20-1,CSATTLTGGPTGELFF
TRBJ2-7,TRBV7-2,CASSRRGASGNYEQYF
TRBJ2-1,TRBV4-1,CASSPIAGVSNEQFF
TRBJ2-5,TRBV5-4,CASSTPGGRGQETQYF
TRBJ2-1,TRBV7-8,CASSSGGPSINEQFF
TRBJ2-3,TRBV18,CASSPSLVFTDTQYF
TRBJ1-2,TRBV4-3,CASSHGQGAFGYTF